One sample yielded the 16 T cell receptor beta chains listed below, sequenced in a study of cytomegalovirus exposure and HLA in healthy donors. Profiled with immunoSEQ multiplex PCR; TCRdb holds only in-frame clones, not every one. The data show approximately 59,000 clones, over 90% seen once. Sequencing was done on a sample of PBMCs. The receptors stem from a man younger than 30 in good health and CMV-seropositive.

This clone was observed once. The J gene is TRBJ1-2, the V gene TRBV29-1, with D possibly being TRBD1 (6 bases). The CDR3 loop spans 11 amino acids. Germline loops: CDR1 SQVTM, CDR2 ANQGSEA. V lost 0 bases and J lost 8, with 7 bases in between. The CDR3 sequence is CSVEEGGGYTF. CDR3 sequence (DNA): TGCAGCGTTGAAGAAGGGGGAGGCTACACCTTC.

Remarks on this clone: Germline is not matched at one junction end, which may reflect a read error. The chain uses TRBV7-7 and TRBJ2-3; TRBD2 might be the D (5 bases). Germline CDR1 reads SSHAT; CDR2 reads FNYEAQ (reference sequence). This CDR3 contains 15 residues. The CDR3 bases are TGTGCTAGCAGCTTCGGACTTGGGTCAATCGATACGCAGTATTTT. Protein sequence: CASSFGLGSIDTQYF.

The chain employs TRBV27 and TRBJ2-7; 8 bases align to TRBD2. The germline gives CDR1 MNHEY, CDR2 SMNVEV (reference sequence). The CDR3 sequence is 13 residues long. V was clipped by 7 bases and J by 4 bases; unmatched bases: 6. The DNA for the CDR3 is TGTGCCAGCAAGGGACTAGGTGTGTACGAGCAGTACTTC. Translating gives CASKGLGVYEQYF.

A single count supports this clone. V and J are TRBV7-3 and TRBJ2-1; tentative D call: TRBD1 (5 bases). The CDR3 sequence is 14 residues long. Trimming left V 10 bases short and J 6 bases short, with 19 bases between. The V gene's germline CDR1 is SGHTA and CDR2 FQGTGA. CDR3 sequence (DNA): TGTGCCACGTCTAAGGGGCGTAATCCCAATGAGCAGTTCTTC. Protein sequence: CATSKGRNPNEQFF.

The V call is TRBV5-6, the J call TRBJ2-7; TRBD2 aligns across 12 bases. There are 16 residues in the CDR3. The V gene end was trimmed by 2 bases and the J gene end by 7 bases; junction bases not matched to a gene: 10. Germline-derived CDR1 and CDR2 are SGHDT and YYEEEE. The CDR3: CASSFRGAGLAGEQYF. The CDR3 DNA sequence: TGTGCCAGCAGCTTTAGAGGGGCTGGACTAGCGGGGGAGCAGTACTTC.

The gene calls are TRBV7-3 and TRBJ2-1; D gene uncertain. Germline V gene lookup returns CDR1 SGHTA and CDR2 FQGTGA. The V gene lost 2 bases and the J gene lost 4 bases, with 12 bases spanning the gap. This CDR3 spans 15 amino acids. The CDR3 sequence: CASSLDSSRYNEQFF. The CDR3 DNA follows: TGTGCCAGCAGCTTAGACTCCTCGAGATACAATGAGCAGTTCTTC.

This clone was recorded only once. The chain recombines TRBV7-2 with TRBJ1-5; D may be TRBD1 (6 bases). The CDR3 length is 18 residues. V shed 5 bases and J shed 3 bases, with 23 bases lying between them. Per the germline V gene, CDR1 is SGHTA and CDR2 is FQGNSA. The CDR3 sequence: CASSPQIQGQNFNQPQHF. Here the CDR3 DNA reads TGTGCCAGCAGCCCACAAATCCAAGGACAGAATTTCAATCAGCCCCAGCATTTT.

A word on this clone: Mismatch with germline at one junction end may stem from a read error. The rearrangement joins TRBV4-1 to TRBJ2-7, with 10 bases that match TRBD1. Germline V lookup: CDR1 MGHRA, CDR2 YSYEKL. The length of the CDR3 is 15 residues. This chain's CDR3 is CASSQGGTGAERYLF. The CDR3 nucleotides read TGCGCCAGCAGCCAAGGCGGGACAGGGGCCGAACGATACCTCTTC.

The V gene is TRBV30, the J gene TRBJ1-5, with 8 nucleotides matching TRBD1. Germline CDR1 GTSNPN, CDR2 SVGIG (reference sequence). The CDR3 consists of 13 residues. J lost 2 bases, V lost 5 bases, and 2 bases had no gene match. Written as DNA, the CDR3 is TGTGCCTGGGGGGGACAGGGCAATCAGCCCCAGCATTTT. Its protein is CAWGGQGNQPQHF.

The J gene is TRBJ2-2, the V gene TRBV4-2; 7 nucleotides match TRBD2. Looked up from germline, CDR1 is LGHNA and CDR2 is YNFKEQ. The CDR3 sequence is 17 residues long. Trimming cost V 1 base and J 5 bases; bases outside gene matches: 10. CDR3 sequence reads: CASSQVERGPRTGELFF. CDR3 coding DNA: TGTGCCAGCAGCCAAGTCGAGCGGGGACCCAGGACCGGGGAGCTGTTTTTT.

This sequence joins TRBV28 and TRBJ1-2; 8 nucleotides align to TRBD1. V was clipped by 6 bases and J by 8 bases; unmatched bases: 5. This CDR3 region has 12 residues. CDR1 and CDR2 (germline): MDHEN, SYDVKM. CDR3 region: CASRQGGRGYTF. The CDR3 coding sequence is TGTGCCAGCAGACAGGGGGGTCGGGGCTACACCTTC.

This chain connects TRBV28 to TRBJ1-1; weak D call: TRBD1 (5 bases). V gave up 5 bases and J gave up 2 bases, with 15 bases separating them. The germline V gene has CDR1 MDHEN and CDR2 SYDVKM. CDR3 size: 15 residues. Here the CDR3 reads CASSPPPRGNTEAFF. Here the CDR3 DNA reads TGTGCCAGCAGTCCCCCACCAAGGGGCAACACTGAAGCTTTCTTT.

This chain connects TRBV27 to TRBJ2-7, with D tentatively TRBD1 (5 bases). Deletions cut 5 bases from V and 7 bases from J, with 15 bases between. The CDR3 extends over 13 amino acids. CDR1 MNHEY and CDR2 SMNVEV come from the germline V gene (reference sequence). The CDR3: CASSITGPREQYF. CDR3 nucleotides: TGTGCCAGCAGTATCACAGGCCCCAGGGAGCAGTACTTC.

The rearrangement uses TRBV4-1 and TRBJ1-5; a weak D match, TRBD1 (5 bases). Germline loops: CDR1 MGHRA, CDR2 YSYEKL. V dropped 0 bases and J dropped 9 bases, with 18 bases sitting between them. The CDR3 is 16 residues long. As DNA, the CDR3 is TGCGCCAGCAGCCAAGATAACGCGGGATACGGGGGGCCCCAGCATTTT. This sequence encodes CASSQDNAGYGGPQHF.

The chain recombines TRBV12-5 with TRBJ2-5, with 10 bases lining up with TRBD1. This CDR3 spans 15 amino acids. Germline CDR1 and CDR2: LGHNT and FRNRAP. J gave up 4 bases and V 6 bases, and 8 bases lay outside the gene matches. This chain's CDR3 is CASGRQGARGETQYF. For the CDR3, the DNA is TGTGCTAGTGGAAGACAGGGGGCGCGAGGAGAGACCCAGTACTTC.

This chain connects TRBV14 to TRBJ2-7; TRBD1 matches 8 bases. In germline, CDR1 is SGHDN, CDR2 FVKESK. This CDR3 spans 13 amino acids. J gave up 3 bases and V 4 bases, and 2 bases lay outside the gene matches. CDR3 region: CASSPGQVYEQYF. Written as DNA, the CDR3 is TGTGCCAGCAGCCCGGGACAGGTCTACGAGCAGTACTTC.